Reported below is one T cell receptor (beta chain). This sample is drawn from a study of T cell changes during pregnancy in multiple sclerosis. With 2 bases removed from V and 2 bases from J, the gap between germline ends came to 7 bases. Germline V lookup: CDR1 MNHEY, CDR2 SMNVEV (reference sequence). This CDR3 comprises 13 residues. The assay was immunoSEQ multiplex PCR, and TCRdb's table has in-frame clones only and misses some. The sample has approximately 40,000 clones, 75% to 95% seen once; the top ten hold 9% to 13%. The specimen comprised CD8+ T cells from peripheral blood mononuclear cells, sampled after pregnancy. The source of this sequence is a female donor with multiple sclerosis, enrolled in a pregnancy study. The chain employs TRBV27 and TRBJ2-7; D is ambiguous. The CDR3 DNA follows: TGTGCCAGCAGTTTAGGGCAGACCTACGAGCAGTACTTC. It yields the protein CASSLGQTYEQYF.